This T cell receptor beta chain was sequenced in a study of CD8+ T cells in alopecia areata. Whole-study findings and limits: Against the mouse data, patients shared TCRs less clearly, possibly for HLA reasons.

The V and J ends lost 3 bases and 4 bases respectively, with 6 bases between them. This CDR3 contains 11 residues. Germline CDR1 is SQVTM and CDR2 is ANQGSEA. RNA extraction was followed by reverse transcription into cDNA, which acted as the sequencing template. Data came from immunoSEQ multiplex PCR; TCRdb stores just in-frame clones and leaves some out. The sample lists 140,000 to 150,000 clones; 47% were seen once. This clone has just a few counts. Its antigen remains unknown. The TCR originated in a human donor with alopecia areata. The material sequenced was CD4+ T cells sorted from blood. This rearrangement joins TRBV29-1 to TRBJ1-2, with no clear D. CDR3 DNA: TGCAGCGTTGAGCACTCCTATGGCTACACCTTC. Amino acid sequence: CSVEHSYGYTF.